These 10 T cell receptor beta chains originate from one sample sequenced in a study of regulatory T cells in long-lasting Graves disease (dated by TCRdb to 2020 to 2023). Library method: multiplex PCR. TCRdb names Illumina HiSeq 4000 as the instrument used. iRepertoire HTBI primers and Arm-PCR amplification of CDR3 regions were used to construct TCR beta libraries. TCRdb reworked the public reads: Q25 trimming with fastp, MiXCR clone assembly, productive beta chains retained. Records with the same CDR3 protein are collapsed into one entry carrying the most frequent genes and DNA. This sample has 400,000 to 500,000 distinct CDR3 sequences in its table, and 21% of those were observed once. Of the sample, around an eighth is held by the ten largest clones. This sample's time point label indicates: persistent/refractory GD, antithyroid drugs over 5 years with positive TRAb. For both TCR sequencing and RNA sequencing, RNA was extracted from PBMCs in TRIzol.

The sequencing used peripheral blood mononuclear cells (PBMCs), collected when the disease was refractory, from a patient treated with antithyroid drugs. All receptors derive from a female donor with Graves disease.

This clonotype was seen more than once but under ten times. The V call is TRBV20-1, the J call TRBJ1-5, with D possibly TRBD1 on 5 matching bases. V lost 3 bases and J lost 5, with 8 bases in between. The CDR3 length is 12 residues. CDR1 is DFQATT and CDR2 is SNEGSKA in the germline V gene (reference sequence). CDR3 protein: CSASRDYQPQHF. The CDR3 nucleotides read TGCAGTGCTAGCAGGGACTATCAGCCCCAGCATTTT.

This clonotype was counted at least ten times. The CDR3 spells CASTQTGRGEAFF. The DNA of the CDR3 is TGTGCCAGCACCCAGACAGGGAGAGGTGAAGCTTTCTTT. The rearrangement links TRBV12-3 or TRBV12-4 to TRBJ1-1; 7 positions match TRBD1. The CDR3 contains 13 residues. V gave up 7 bases and J gave up 7 bases; unmatched junction bases: 9.

This rearrangement joins TRBV14 to TRBJ1-6; D remains ambiguous. Germline lookup yields CDR1 SGHDN and CDR2 FVKESK. Trimming pared 1 base from V and 0 bases from J, leaving 10 bases between. CDR3 length: 17 residues. This CDR3 reads CASSQGSGSSYNSPLHF. For the CDR3, the DNA is TGTGCCAGCAGCCAAGGATCGGGCAGCTCCTATAATTCACCCCTCCACTTT. The whole variable domain, filled in from reference TRBV14 and TRBJ1-6, reads EAGVTQFPSHSVIEKGQTVTLRCDPISGHDNLYWYRRVMGKEIKFLLHFVKESKQDESGMPNNRFLAERTGGTYSTLKVQPAELEDSGVYFCASSQGSGSSYNSPLHFGNGTRLTVT.

This clonotype was counted many times. This chain joins TRBV7-9 and TRBJ2-5, with 11 bases that match TRBD2. The CDR3 is made up of 15 amino acids. The ends lost 4 bases at V and 2 bases at J; junction bases unmatched: 3. Per the germline V gene, CDR1 is SEHNR and CDR2 is FQNEAQ (reference sequence). The CDR3 spells CASSSGLAAQETQYF. DNA of the CDR3: TGTGCCAGCAGCTCGGGACTAGCGGCACAAGAGACCCAGTACTTC.

This clonotype has ten or more counts. The genes are TRBV29-1 and TRBJ1-1, with TRBD1 matching 12 bases. The CDR3 loop spans 15 amino acids. The germline gives CDR1 SQVTM, CDR2 ANQGSEA. The J segment lost 0 bases and the V segment lost 7 bases, leaving 6 bases of the junction unmatched. The CDR3: CSGHGTGGLNTEAFF. The CDR3 nucleotides read TGCAGCGGGCACGGGACAGGGGGCCTGAACACTGAAGCTTTCTTT. Full variable domain (missing parts from reference TRBV29-1 and TRBJ1-1): SAVISQKPSRDICQRGTSLTIQCQVDSQVTMMFWYRQQPGQSLTLIATANQGSEATYESGFVIDKFPISRPNLTFSTLTVSNMSPEDSSIYLCSGHGTGGLNTEAFFGQGTRLTVV.

This clonotype was recorded many times. This chain links TRBV2 with TRBJ1-2; D is ambiguous. There are 15 residues in the CDR3. Germline V lookup: CDR1 SNHLY, CDR2 FYNNEI. The V gene lost 6 bases and the J gene lost 6 bases, with 20 bases spanning the gap. This chain's CDR3 is CASSPLEGGMDGYTF. The CDR3, as DNA: TGTGCCAGCAGCCCCCTGGAGGGAGGGATGGATGGCTACACCTTC.

About this clonotype itself: This may be a read error, as it is one base from a much larger clone. The chain carries TRBV12-5 and TRBJ1-1; D not certain. This CDR3 has 12 residues. V was pared by 6 bases and J by 3 bases, with 8 bases between. The germline CDR1 and CDR2 sequences are LGHNT and FRNRAP. CDR3 region: CASGNPDTEAFF. Here the CDR3 DNA reads TGTGCTAGTGGCAACCCCGACACTGAAGCTTTCTTT.

CDR3 sequence reads: CASSSPPTSSGELFF. The DNA for the CDR3 is TGTGCCAGCAGTTCACCCCCGACTAGCTCCGGGGAGCTGTTTTTT. The genes are TRBV27 and TRBJ2-2; 7 bases line up with TRBD2. CDR3 length: 15 residues. The V and J ends lost 4 bases and 6 bases, in that order; junction bases with no gene match: 8. CDR1 is MNHEY and CDR2 is SMNVEV in the germline V gene (reference sequence).

Regarding this clonotype: An end of the junction does not agree with germline; a read error may underlie this. The V call is TRBV6-5, the J call TRBJ1-5; TRBD1 might be the D (5 bases). The germline gives CDR1 MNHEY, CDR2 SVGAGI. The CDR3 sequence is 17 residues long. In nucleotides, the CDR3 is TGTGCCAGCAGTTACGGAACAGGCGATTATAGCAATCATCCCCAGCATTTT. Residues: CASSYGTGDYSNHPQHF.

This clonotype has at least ten counts. The chain carries TRBV27 and TRBJ2-7, with 9 bases fitting TRBD2. This CDR3 is 16 amino acids long. J was trimmed by 7 bases and V by 4 bases; bases with no gene match: 14. The germline V gene encodes CDR1 MNHEY and CDR2 SMNVEV (reference sequence). The CDR3 spells CASSSSYSGSMGEQYF. CDR3 in DNA: TGTGCCAGCAGTTCATCCTATAGCGGGAGTATGGGTGAGCAGTACTTC.